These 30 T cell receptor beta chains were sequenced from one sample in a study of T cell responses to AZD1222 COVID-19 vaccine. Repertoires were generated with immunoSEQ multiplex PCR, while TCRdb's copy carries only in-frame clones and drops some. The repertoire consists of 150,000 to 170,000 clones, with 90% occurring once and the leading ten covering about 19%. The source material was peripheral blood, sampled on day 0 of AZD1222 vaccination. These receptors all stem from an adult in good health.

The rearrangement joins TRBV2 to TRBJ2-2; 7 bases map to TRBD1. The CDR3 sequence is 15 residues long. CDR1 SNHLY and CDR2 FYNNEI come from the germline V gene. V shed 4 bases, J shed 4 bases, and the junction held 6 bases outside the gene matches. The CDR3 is CASSGVGGFTGELFF. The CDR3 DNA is TGTGCCAGCAGTGGGGTAGGGGGCTTCACCGGGGAGCTGTTTTTT.

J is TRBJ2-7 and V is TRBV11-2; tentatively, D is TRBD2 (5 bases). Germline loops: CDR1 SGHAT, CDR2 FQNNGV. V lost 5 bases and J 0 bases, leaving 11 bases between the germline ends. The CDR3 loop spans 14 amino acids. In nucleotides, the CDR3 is TGTGCCAGCAGCCTAGCCGGGTTCTCCTACGAGCAGTACTTC. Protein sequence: CASSLAGFSYEQYF.

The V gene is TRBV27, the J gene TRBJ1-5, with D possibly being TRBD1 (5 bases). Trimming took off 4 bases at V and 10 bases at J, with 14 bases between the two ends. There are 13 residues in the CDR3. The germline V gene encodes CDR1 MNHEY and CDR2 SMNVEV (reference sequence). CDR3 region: CASSWDQYRPQHF. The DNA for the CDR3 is TGTGCCAGCAGTTGGGACCAGTATCGACCCCAGCATTTT.

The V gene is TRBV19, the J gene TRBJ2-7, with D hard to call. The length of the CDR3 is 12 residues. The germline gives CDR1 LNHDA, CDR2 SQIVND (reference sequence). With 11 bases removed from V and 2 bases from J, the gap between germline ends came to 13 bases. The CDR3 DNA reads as TGTGCCTCGACCGATCCGACCTACGAGCAGTACTTC. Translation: CASTDPTYEQYF. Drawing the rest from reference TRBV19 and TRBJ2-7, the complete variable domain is DGGITQSPKYLFRKEGQNVTLSCEQNLNHDAMYWYRQDPGQGLRLIYYSQIVNDFQKGDIAEGYSVSREKKESFPLTVTSAQKNPTAFYLCASTDPTYEQYFGPGTRLTVT.

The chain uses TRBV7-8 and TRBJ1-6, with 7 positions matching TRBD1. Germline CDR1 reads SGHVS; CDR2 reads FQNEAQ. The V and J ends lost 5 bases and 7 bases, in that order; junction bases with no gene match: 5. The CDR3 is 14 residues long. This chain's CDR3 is CASSPTGDNSPLHF. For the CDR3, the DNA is TGTGCCAGCAGCCCAACAGGGGACAATTCACCCCTCCACTTT.

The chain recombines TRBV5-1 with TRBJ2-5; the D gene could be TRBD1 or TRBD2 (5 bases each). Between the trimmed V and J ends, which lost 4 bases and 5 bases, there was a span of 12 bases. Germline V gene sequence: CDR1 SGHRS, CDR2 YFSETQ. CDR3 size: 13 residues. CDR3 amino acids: CASSPGRSETQYF. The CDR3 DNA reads TGCGCCAGCAGCCCGGGACGGTCGGAGACCCAGTACTTC.

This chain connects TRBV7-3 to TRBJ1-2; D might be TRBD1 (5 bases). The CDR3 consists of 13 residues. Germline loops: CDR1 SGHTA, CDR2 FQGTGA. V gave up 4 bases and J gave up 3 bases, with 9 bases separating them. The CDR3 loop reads CASSSGTDYGYTF. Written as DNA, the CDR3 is TGTGCCAGCAGCTCCGGGACTGACTATGGCTACACCTTC.

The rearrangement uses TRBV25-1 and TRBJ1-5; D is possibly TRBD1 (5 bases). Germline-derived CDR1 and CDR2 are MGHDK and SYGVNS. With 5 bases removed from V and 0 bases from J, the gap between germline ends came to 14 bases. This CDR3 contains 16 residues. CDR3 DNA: TGTGCCAGCAGTCCCTATTGGGGGGATAGCAATCAGCCCCAGCATTTT. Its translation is CASSPYWGDSNQPQHF.

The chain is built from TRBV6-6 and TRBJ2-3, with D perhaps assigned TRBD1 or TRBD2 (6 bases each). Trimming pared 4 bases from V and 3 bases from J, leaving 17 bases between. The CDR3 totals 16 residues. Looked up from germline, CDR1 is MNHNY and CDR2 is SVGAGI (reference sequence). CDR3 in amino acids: CASSFSLGGATDTQYF. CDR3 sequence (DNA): TGTGCCAGCAGTTTCAGTTTGGGGGGCGCGACAGATACGCAGTATTTT.

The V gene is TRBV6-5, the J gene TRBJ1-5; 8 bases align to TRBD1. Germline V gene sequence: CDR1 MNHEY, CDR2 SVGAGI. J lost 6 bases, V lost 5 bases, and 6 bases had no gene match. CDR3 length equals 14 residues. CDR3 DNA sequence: TGTGCCAGCAGTCGCGGACAGGGTGGTCAGCCCCAGCATTTT. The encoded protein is CASSRGQGGQPQHF.

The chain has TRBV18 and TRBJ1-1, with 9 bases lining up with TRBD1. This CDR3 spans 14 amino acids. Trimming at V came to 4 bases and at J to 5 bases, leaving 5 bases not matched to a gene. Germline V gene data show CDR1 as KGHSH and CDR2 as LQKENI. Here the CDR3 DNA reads TGTGCCAGCTCACTCGGACAGGGGTTGACTGAAGCTTTCTTT. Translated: CASSLGQGLTEAFF.

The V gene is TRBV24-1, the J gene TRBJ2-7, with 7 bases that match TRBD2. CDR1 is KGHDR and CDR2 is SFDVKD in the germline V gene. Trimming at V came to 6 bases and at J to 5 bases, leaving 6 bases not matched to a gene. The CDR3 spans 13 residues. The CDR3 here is CATSWGGTDEQYF. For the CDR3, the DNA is TGTGCCACCAGTTGGGGGGGAACCGACGAGCAGTACTTC.

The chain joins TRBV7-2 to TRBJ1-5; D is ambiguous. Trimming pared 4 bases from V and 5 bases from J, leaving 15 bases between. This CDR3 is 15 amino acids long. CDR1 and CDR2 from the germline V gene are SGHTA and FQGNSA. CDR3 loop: CASSYGVGPYQPQHF. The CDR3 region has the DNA TGTGCCAGCAGCTATGGGGTAGGGCCTTATCAGCCCCAGCATTTT.

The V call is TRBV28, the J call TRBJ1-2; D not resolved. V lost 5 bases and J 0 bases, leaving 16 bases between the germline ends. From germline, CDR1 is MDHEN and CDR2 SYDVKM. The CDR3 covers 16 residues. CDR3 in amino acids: CASSPSLMGTNYGYTF. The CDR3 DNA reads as TGTGCCAGCAGTCCCTCCTTGATGGGGACTAACTATGGCTACACCTTC.

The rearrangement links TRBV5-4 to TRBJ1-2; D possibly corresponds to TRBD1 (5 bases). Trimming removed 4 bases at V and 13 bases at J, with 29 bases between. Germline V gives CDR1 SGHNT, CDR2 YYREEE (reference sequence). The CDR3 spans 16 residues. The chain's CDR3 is CASSLKGAHTLRTITF. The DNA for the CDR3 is TGTGCCAGCAGCCTAAAAGGGGCCCATACCCTTCGGACGATCACCTTC.

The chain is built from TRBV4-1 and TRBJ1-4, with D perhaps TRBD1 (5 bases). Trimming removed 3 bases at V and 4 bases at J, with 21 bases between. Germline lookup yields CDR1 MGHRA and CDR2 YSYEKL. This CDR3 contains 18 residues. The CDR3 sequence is CASSHKTEVLVGNEKLFF. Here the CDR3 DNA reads TGCGCCAGCAGCCACAAGACAGAGGTACTAGTGGGTAATGAAAAACTGTTTTTT.

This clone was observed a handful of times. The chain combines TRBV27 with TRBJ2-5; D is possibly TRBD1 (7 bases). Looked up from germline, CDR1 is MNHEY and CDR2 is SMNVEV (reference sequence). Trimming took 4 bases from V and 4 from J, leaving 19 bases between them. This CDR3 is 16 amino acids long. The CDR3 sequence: CASSSSRGAGGETQYF. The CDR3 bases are TGTGCCAGCAGTTCATCCAGGGGGGCCGGAGGAGAGACCCAGTACTTC.

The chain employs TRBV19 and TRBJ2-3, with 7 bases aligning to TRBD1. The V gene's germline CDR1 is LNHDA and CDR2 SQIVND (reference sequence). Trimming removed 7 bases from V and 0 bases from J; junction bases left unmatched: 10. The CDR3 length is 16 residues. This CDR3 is CASNYRQGPSTDTQYF. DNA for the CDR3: TGTGCCAGTAACTATAGACAGGGACCGAGCACAGATACGCAGTATTTT.

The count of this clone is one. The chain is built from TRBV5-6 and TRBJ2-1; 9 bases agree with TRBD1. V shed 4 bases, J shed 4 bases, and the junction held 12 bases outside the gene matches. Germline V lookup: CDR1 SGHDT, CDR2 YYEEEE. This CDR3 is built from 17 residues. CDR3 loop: CASSLIKGQGVYNEQFF. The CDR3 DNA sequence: TGTGCCAGCAGCCTGATCAAGGGACAGGGCGTTTACAATGAGCAGTTCTTC.

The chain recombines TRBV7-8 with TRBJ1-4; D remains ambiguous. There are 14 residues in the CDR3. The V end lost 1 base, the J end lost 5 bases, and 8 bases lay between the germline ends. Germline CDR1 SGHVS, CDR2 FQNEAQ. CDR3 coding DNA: TGTGCCAGCAGCTTAGGGGGTAACAATGAAAAACTGTTTTTT. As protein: CASSLGGNNEKLFF.

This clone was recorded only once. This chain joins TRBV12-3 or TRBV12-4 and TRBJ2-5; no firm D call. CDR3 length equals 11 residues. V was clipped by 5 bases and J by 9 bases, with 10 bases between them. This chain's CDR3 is CASSADVAQYF. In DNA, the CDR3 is TGTGCCAGCAGTGCAGATGTGGCCCAGTACTTC.

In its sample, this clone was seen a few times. The CDR3, as DNA: TGTGCCAGTAGTATTAGGGTCGGTAGCGGGAGTTCTCGGCAGTACTTC. Its translation: CASSIRVGSGSSRQYF. The rearrangement links TRBV19 to TRBJ2-7; the match to TRBD2 covers 9 bases. The length of the CDR3 is 16 residues. With 3 bases clipped from V and 9 bases from J, the junction kept 15 bases outside the gene matches. The germline V gene encodes CDR1 LNHDA and CDR2 SQIVND (reference sequence).

Here the CDR3 DNA reads TGTGCCAGCAGCTTGGAGGGGAACTATGGCTACACCTTC. This encodes CASSLEGNYGYTF. The chain recombines TRBV5-5 with TRBJ1-2; D is possibly TRBD1 (5 bases). From germline, CDR1 is SGHKS and CDR2 YYEKEE (reference sequence). V dropped 0 bases and J dropped 2 bases, with 5 bases sitting between them. The CDR3 is 13 amino acids.

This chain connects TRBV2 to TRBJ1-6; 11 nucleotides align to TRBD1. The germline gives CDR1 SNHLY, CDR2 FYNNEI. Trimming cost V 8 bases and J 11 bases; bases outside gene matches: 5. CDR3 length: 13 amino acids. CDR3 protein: CASRRDRGTPLHF. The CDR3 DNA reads TGTGCCAGCCGAAGGGACAGGGGGACACCCCTCCACTTT.

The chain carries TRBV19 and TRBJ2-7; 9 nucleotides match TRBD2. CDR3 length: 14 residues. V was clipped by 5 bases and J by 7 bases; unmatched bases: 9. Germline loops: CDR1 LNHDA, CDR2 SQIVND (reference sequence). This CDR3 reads CASSWTSERREQYF. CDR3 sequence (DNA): TGTGCCAGTAGTTGGACTAGCGAGAGGAGGGAGCAGTACTTC.

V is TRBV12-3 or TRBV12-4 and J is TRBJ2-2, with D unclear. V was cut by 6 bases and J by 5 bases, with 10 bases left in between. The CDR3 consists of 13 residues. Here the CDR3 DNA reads TGTGCCAGCAGCCCTACTTCGACCGGGGAGCTGTTTTTT. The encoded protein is CASSPTSTGELFF.

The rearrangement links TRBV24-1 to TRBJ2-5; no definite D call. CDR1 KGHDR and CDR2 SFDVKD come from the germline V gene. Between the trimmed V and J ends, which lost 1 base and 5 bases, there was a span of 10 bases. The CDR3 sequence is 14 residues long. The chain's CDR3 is CATSDFGSLETQYF. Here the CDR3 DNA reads TGTGCCACCAGTGATTTTGGCAGCCTGGAGACCCAGTACTTC.

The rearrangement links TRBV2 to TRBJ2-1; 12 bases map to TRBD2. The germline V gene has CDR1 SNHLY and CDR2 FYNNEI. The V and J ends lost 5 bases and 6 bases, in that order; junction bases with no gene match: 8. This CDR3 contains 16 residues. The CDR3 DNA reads TGTGCCAGCAGTTCCTCACTAGCGGGGGGTTCCAATGAGCAGTTCTTC. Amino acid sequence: CASSSSLAGGSNEQFF.

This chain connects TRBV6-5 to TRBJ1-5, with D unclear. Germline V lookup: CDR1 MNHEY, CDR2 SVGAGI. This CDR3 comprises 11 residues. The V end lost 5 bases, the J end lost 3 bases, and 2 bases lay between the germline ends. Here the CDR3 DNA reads TGTGCCAGCAGTAACAATCAGCCCCAGCATTTT. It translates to CASSNNQPQHF.

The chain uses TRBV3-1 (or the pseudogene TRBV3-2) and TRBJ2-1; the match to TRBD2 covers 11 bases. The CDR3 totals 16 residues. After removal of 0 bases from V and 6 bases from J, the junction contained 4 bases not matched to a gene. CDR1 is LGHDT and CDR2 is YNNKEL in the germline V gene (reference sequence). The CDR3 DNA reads TGTGCCAGCAGCCAAGATAAAACTAGCGGGGGCAATGAGCAGTTCTTC. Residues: CASSQDKTSGGNEQFF.